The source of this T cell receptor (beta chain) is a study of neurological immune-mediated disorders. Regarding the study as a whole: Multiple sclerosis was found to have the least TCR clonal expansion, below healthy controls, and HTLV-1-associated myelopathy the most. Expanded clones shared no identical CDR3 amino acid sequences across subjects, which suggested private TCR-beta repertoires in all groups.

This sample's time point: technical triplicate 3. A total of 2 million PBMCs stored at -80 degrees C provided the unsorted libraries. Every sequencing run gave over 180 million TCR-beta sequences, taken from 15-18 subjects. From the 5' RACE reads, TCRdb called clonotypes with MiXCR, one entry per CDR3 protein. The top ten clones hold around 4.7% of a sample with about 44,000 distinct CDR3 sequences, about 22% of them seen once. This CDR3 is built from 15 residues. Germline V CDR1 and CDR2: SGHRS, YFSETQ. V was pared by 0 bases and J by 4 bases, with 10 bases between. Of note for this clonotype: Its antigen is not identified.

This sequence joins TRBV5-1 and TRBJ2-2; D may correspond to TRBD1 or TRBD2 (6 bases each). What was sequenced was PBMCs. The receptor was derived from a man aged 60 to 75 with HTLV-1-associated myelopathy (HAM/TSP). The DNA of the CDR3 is TGCGCCAGCAGCTTGGCAGGGGAGGTCACCGGGGAGCTGTTTTTT. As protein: CASSLAGEVTGELFF.